This is a list of T cell receptor beta chains from one sample in a study of cytomegalovirus exposure and HLA in healthy donors. Assay: immunoSEQ multiplex PCR; the TCRdb copy retains only in-frame clones and omits some. The sample contains some 160,000 clones, 88% of which appear only once. The specimen was PBMCs. Receptors were obtained from a man between 18 and 35 years old in good health and CMV-seronegative. CDR3s include the opening cysteine and the closing phenylalanine or tryptophan. D genes are given only for firm matches. The size of a clone is reported for some rows only, either as once, few or many, or as a class for expanded clones.

>TRBV7-7|.|TRBD2|TRBJ2-5
TGTGCTAGCAGCCCCTCCCTTAGCGGGAGATGGGAGACCCAGTACTTC
CASSPSLSGRWETQYF
>TRBV5-4|.|.|TRBJ2-6
TGTGCCAGCAGCTTGACGGCTGGGGCCAACGTCCTGACTTTC
CASSLTAGANVLTF
>TRBV19|.|.|TRBJ2-7
TGTGCCAGTACTCCTTCCACACCTTCGTACGAGCAGTACTTC
CASTPSTPSYEQYF
>TRBV18|.|.|TRBJ2-7
TGTGCCAGCTCACCCTCTCTGGGCTTGTACGAGCAGTACTTC
CASSPSLGLYEQYF
>TRBV27|.|TRBD2|TRBJ2-1
TGTGCCAGCAGTTTTCTCCAGCTAGCGGGGGAATACAATGAGCAGTTCTTC
CASSFLQLAGEYNEQFF
>TRBV6-5|.|TRBD1|TRBJ1-2
TGTGCCAGCAGCCCTCAGGGGACAGGCTATGGCTACACCTTC
CASSPQGTGYGYTF
>TRBV7-2|.|.|TRBJ2-5
TGTGCCAGCAGCTTAGACTTCGCGGAACAAGAGACCCAGTACTTC
CASSLDFAEQETQYF
>TRBV5-1|.|.|TRBJ2-1
TGCGCCAGCAGCCTCCTTAGGGGTCATGAGCAGTTCTTC
CASSLLRGHEQFF
>TRBV5-1|.|TRBD2|TRBJ2-3
TGCGCCAGCAGCCCGGCACTAGCGGGACTCTCTAGCACAGATACGCAGTATTTT
CASSPALAGLSSTDTQYF
>TRBV6-1|.|.|TRBJ2-3
TGTGCCAGCAGTGAAGCGGGCCTGGGTTACACAGATACGCAGTATTTT
CASSEAGLGYTDTQYF
>TRBV9|.|TRBD2|TRBJ2-7
TGTGCCAGCAGCGTTCAAGCGGGAGTCGAGCAGTACTTC
CASSVQAGVEQYF
>TRBV19|once|.|TRBJ1-3
TGTGCCAGTAGTATAGCTGACTTCTCTGGAAACACCATATATTTT
CASSIADFSGNTIYF
>TRBV4-3|.|TRBD1|TRBJ1-2
TGCGCCAGCAGCCGGCGACAGGGGGATTTCTATGGCTACACCTTC
CASSRRQGDFYGYTF
>TRBV29-1|.|.|TRBJ2-2
TGCAGCGTGGGACCCCGACAAGCGGGCACCGGGGAGCTGTTTTTT
CSVGPRQAGTGELFF
>TRBV6-5|.|.|TRBJ2-7
TGTGCCAGCAGTTACTCACCGGACAGAATCTCCTACGAGCAGTACTTC
CASSYSPDRISYEQYF
>TRBV28|.|TRBD1|TRBJ1-1
TGTGCCAGCAGTAGATTCCGACAGGGTTCGAGGACTGAAGCTTTCTTT
CASSRFRQGSRTEAFF
>TRBV19|.|.|TRBJ2-1
TGTGCCAGTAGTTGGGGACTCCGCTCCTACAATGAGCAGTTCTTC
CASSWGLRSYNEQFF
>TRBV29-1|once|TRBD1|TRBJ1-1
TGCAGCGGCGGGGACAGGGGGGGCACTGAAGCTTTCTTT
CSGGDRGGTEAFF
>TRBV4-2|.|TRBD2|TRBJ2-1
TGTGCCAGCAGCCAAGTTCTAGCGGAATACAATGAGCAGTTCTTC
CASSQVLAEYNEQFF
>TRBV10-1|once|.|TRBJ2-5
TGCGCCAGCAGTGAAGGAGCGGCAGGACTACAAGAGACCCAGTACTTC
CASSEGAAGLQETQYF
>TRBV27|.|.|TRBJ2-1
TGTGCCAATCACATCGGGACATACTCCTACAATGAGCAGTTCTTC
CANHIGTYSYNEQFF